Sequencing of this T cell receptor beta chain was carried out in a study of blood T cell repertoires in COVID-19. Repertoires were generated with immunoSEQ multiplex PCR, while TCRdb's copy carries only in-frame clones and drops some. This table has over 45,000 clones, approximately 84% appearing once. The CDR3 covers 15 residues. Germline values: CDR1 MDHEN, CDR2 SYDVKM. The ends lost 4 bases at V and 5 bases at J; junction bases unmatched: 8. This clonotype originated in a man aged 65 to 79 with active COVID-19. Sequencing was done on a sample of peripheral blood. V usage is TRBV28 and J usage is TRBJ1-1; 9 nucleotides match TRBD1. The CDR3 protein is CASSSYDRGGTEAFF. The CDR3, as DNA: TGTGCCAGCAGTTCCTATGACAGGGGGGGGACTGAAGCTTTCTTT.